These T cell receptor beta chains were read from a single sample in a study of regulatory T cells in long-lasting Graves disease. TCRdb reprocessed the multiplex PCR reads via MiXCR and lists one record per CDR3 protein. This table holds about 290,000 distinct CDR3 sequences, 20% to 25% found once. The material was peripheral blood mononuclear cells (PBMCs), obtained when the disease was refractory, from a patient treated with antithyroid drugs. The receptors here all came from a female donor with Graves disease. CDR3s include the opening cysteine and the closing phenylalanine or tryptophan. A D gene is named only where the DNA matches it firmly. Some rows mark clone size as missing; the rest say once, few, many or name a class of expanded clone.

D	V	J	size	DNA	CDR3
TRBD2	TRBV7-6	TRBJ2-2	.	TGTGCCAGCAGCTTAACTAGCGGGACTATCGCCGGGGAGCTGTTTTTT	CASSLTSGTIAGELFF
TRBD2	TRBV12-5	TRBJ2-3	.	TGTGCTAGTGGACTAGCGAAGGATACGCAGTATTTT	CASGLAKDTQYF
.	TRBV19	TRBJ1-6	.	TGTGCCAGTAGTATCTTCGGAGACTCCTATAATTCACCCCTCCACTTT	CASSIFGDSYNSPLHF
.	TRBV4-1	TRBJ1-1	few	TGCGCCAGTACCCAAGGGCTGAACACTGAAGCTTTCTTT	CASTQGLNTEAFF
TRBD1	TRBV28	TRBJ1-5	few	TGTGCCAGCAGTCCAGGGGGACGGGATAGCAATCAGCCCCAGCATTTT	CASSPGGRDSNQPQHF
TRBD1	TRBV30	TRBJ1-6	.	TGTGCCTGGGGGCCCGGACAGGGCTTGGATTCACCCCTCCACTTT	CAWGPGQGLDSPLHF
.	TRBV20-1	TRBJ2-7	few	TGCAGTGCTAGTCCGCCAGGAAACTCCTACGAGCAGTACTTC	CSASPPGNSYEQYF
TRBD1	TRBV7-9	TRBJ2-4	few	TGTGCCAGCAGCTTAGGGGACAGGGTGGACATTCAGTACTTC	CASSLGDRVDIQYF
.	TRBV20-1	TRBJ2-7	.	TGCAGTGCTAGAGAGGGCAGGGGCAGCTCCTACGAGCAGTACTTC	CSAREGRGSSYEQYF
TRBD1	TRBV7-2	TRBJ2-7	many	TGTGCCAGCAGCTCTCGGACAGGGCTATCCTACGAGCAGTACTTC	CASSSRTGLSYEQYF
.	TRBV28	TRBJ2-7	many	TGTGCCAGCACGGGCGTCTCCTACGAGCAGTACTTC	CASTGVSYEQYF
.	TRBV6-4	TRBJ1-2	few	TGTGCCAGCAGCCAAACAGGAAACTATGGCTACACCTTC	CASSQTGNYGYTF
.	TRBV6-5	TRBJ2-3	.	TGTGCCAGCAGTTACTCGAAGGCAGGGAGAACAGATACGCAGTATTTT	CASSYSKAGRTDTQYF
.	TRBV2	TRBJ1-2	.	TGTGCCAGCAGTGGGGTGACAAACTATGGCTACACCTTC	CASSGVTNYGYTF
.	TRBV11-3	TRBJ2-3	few	TGTGCCAGCAGCACCCGGGGTGCAGATACGCAGTATTTT	CASSTRGADTQYF
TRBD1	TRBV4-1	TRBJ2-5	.	TGCGCCAGCAGCCAAGATCGCGGGCAGCAGACAGGGGTTGAAGAGACCCAGTACTTC	CASSQDRGQQTGVEETQYF
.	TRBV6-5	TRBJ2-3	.	TGTGCCAGCAGTTCGGGACGGGCCCACACAGATACGCAGTATTTT	CASSSGRAHTDTQYF
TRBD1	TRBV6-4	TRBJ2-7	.	TGTGCCTTCTTCACCGGGACAGGGGTCCCCTACGAGCAGTACTTC	CAFFTGTGVPYEQYF
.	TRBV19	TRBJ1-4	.	TGTGCCAGTACCCCACAAGGCACGATTGAAAAACTGTTTTTT	CASTPQGTIEKLFF
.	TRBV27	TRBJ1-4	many	TGTGCCAGCAGTCCGGGAGCGGGGACGGGTAATGAAAAACTGTTTTTT	CASSPGAGTGNEKLFF
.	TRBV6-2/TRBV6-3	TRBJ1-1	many	TGTGCCAGCAGTTACAGGGCGGCTGAAGCTTTCTTT	CASSYRAAEAFF
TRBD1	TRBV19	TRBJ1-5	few	TGTGCCAGCAGCCAGGGGGACCATCAGCCCCAGCATTTT	CASSQGDHQPQHF
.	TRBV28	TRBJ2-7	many	TGTGCCAGCAGTCCGAGACTACCTCCCACCTACGAGCAGTACTTC	CASSPRLPPTYEQYF
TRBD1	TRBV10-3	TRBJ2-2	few	TGTGCCATCAGTCCTCAGGGGGTCGGGGAGCTGTTTTTT	CAISPQGVGELFF
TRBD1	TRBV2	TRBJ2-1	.	TGTGCCAGCCGGGACAGGGGGTTTTACGAGCAGTTCTTC	CASRDRGFYEQFF